This T cell receptor (beta chain) came from a study of T cell responses to AZD1222 COVID-19 vaccine. Using immunoSEQ multiplex PCR, the repertoire was profiled, and TCRdb retains in-frame clones only, with some absent. In the table there are fewer than 150,000 clones, around 89% of which are singletons. Trimming cost V 6 bases and J 3 bases, with 11 bases left between them. The CDR3 runs to 13 residues. Per germline, CDR1 MNHEY and CDR2 SVGAGI. The sequencing used peripheral blood, collected 28 days after the second AZD1222 dose. This TCR was recovered from an adult who received the AZD1222 COVID-19 vaccine. The rearrangement joins TRBV6-5 to TRBJ1-1; D not certain. Here the CDR3 DNA reads TGTGCCAGCAGCGCAAAGCACTACACTGAAGCTTTCTTT. This encodes CASSAKHYTEAFF.